The 13 T cell receptor beta chains below all came from one sample that was sequenced in a study of patients and donors after allogeneic stem cell transplantation (dated by TCRdb to the early 2020s). Receptor amplification or capture employed RT-PCR. The instrument was a NextSeq 550. TCRdb applied fastp at Q25 and MiXCR to the public reads, then kept only in-frame beta chains. Entries are consolidated by CDR3 protein sequence, retaining the most common genes and DNA. For this sample the table gives 400,000 to 450,000 distinct CDR3 sequences, of which under 20% were detected only once. Less than 8% of the sample comes from the top ten. The sequencing input was blood, either unsorted or a sorted T cell fraction (not recorded which). The receptors come from a human donor who was either an allogeneic HSCT recipient or a stem cell or donor lymphocyte infusion donor (not recorded which). It is not recorded whose cells these are; they may come from a transplant donor.

This clonotype occurred a few times. A read error may account for a junction end that differs from germline. The V call is TRBV7-7, the J call TRBJ2-6, with 7 positions matching TRBD1. Germline assignment: CDR1 SSHAT and CDR2 FNYEAQ (reference sequence). This CDR3 contains 15 residues. The DNA for the CDR3 is TGTGCTAGCAGCGCCGACAGGGCTGGGGCCAACGTCCTGACTTTC. This encodes CASSADRAGANVLTF.

The chain has TRBV10-3 and TRBJ2-7, with 7 bases aligning to TRBD1. This CDR3 has 14 amino acids. Germline CDR1 and CDR2: ENHRY and SYGVKD. The trim removed 6 bases at V and 0 bases at J, leaving 5 bases unmatched. CDR3 region: CAIRGQSLSYEQYF. The DNA for the CDR3 is TGTGCCATCAGGGGACAGTCCCTCTCCTACGAGCAGTACTTC.

This clonotype showed up just a few times. The chain employs TRBV30 and TRBJ2-2; D may correspond to TRBD1 or TRBD2 (6 bases each). Per the germline V gene, CDR1 is GTSNPN and CDR2 is SVGIG (reference sequence). The CDR3 runs to 11 residues. V gave up 8 bases and J gave up 6 bases, with 10 bases separating them. CDR3 sequence: CALRGAGELFF. The CDR3 bases are TGTGCCCTGAGGGGGGCCGGGGAGCTGTTTTTT.

This clonotype was detected a few times. DNA for the CDR3: TGTGCCAGCAGCCCCTATTGGGGGGACAGGGGTGGTAATGAGCAGTTCTTC. This sequence encodes CASSPYWGDRGGNEQFF. The gene calls are TRBV4-2 and TRBJ2-1, with 10 positions matching TRBD1. Trimming took 4 bases from V and 7 from J; bases not matched to a gene: 13. Germline lookup yields CDR1 LGHNA and CDR2 YNFKEQ. This CDR3 is 17 amino acids long.

This clonotype has just a few counts. V gene TRBV24-1 combines with J gene TRBJ1-2, with TRBD1 matching over 9 bases. Germline loops: CDR1 KGHDR, CDR2 SFDVKD. V dropped 3 bases and J dropped 2; count of bases not matched to a gene: 3. CDR3 length equals 15 residues. The CDR3 bases are TGTGCCACCAGTGATCCTGACAGGGGGAACTATGGCTACACCTTC. It yields the protein CATSDPDRGNYGYTF.

The chain recombines TRBV5-8 with TRBJ1-2; no reliable D call. The germline gives CDR1 SGHTS, CDR2 YDEGEE. The V gene lost 3 bases and the J gene lost 4 bases, with 13 bases spanning the gap. CDR3 length: 14 residues. CDR3 protein: CASSSLRAGYGYTF. In nucleotides, the CDR3 is TGTGCCAGCAGCTCCCTTCGTGCGGGCTATGGCTACACCTTC.

In this sample, this clonotype turned up a few times. The chain employs TRBV2 and TRBJ2-7; D possibly uses TRBD1 or TRBD2 (5 bases each). The V and J ends lost 7 bases and 6 bases respectively, with 16 bases between them. CDR3 length: 13 residues. Germline V gene lookup returns CDR1 SNHLY and CDR2 FYNNEI. CDR3 nucleotides: TGTGCCAGCACCCCGGGACCCCGAATCGAGCAGTACTTC. Its translation: CASTPGPRIEQYF.

This clonotype was observed a handful of times. CDR3 sequence reads: CASSREVGVRGDNEQFF. CDR3 in DNA: TGTGCCAGCAGCCGCGAGGTCGGGGTTCGCGGGGACAATGAGCAGTTCTTC. The V call is TRBV3-1, the J call TRBJ2-1; tentative D call: TRBD2 (6 bases). Trimming removed 4 bases from V and 5 bases from J, with 21 bases in between. CDR3 length equals 17 residues. Per germline, CDR1 LGHDT and CDR2 YNNKEL (reference sequence).

This clonotype was seen once. V gene TRBV12-3 or TRBV12-4 combines with J gene TRBJ2-7; D is undetermined. Trimming took off 5 bases at V and 3 bases at J, with 11 bases between the two ends. The CDR3 sequence is 13 residues long. The CDR3 spells CASSLELYYEQYF. In DNA form, the CDR3 reads TGTGCCAGCAGTCTCGAGTTATACTACGAGCAGTACTTC.

This clonotype appeared a few times. V gene TRBV5-1 combines with J gene TRBJ2-1, with D tentatively TRBD1 (6 bases). From germline, CDR1 is SGHRS and CDR2 YFSETQ. The CDR3 length is 16 residues. V shed 0 bases and J shed 4 bases, with 14 bases lying between them. CDR3 nucleotide sequence: TGCGCCAGCAGCTTGGAGAGGACAGAGTTTTACAATGAGCAGTTCTTC. This gives the protein CASSLERTEFYNEQFF.

A few counts support this clonotype. V usage is TRBV12-3 or TRBV12-4 and J usage is TRBJ2-2, with a tentative D call TRBD1 (5 bases). V was pared by 11 bases and J by 5 bases, with 18 bases between. The CDR3 loop spans 14 amino acids. The CDR3 nucleotides are TGTGCCTACTTGCGACAAAAGGGGACCGGGGAGCTGTTTTTT. Its translation is CAYLRQKGTGELFF.

This clonotype was seen more than once but under ten times. The CDR3 nucleotides read TGTGCCAGCAGCTGGATAACAGGGACAGGAGATGGCTACACCTTC. Its translation: CASSWITGTGDGYTF. V is TRBV7-9 and J is TRBJ1-2, with 8 bases identical to TRBD1. The germline V gene encodes CDR1 SEHNR and CDR2 FQNEAQ (reference sequence). CDR3 size: 15 residues. V lost 4 bases to trimming and J lost 6 bases; unmatched junction nucleotides: 10.

This clonotype was counted a few times. V usage is TRBV24-1 and J usage is TRBJ1-2; TRBD1 agrees at 10 bases. The CDR3 extends over 13 amino acids. Germline-derived CDR1 and CDR2 are KGHDR and SFDVKD. Germline trimming cut 10 bases from V and 7 bases from J; bases unmatched to any gene: 8. In DNA, the CDR3 is TGTGCCACGAGTAGGGACAGGGGAAGTGGCTACACCTTC. Translation: CATSRDRGSGYTF.